This entry is about one TCR beta chain. These data originate in a study of blood T cell repertoires in COVID-19. This table comes from immunoSEQ multiplex PCR, and its TCRdb copy is limited to in-frame clones, with some not included. The repertoire consists of around 56,000 clones, with around 90% occurring once and the leading ten covering roughly a fifth. V lost 5 bases and J lost 4; bases outside the gene matches: 8. Per germline, CDR1 MNHNY and CDR2 SVGAGI (reference sequence). CDR3 size: 15 residues. The sequenced sample was peripheral blood. This clonotype was obtained from a human donor in a cohort sampled during active COVID-19. J is TRBJ2-1 and V is TRBV6-6, with 7 bases matching TRBD2. The chain's CDR3 is CASSVTSDLYNEQFF. The CDR3 DNA follows: TGTGCCAGCAGTGTAACTAGCGACCTTTACAATGAGCAGTTCTTC.